A single sample is the source of the 14 T cell receptor beta chains below, sequenced in a study of CD8 T cells in ankylosing spondylitis (dated by TCRdb to about 2017). The library was built by means of 5' RACE. Sequencing used an Illumina HiSeq 2500. TCRdb reanalyzed the raw reads on its own, using fastp at Q25 for trimming and MiXCR for clone calling, and kept in-frame beta chains. Rows merge per CDR3 protein into single entries with the most common DNA and genes. The sample table shows roughly 230,000 distinct CDR3 sequences, and about 11% are seen once. The ten biggest clones cover 2.5% to 3% of the sample. Source material: blood, either unsorted or a sorted T cell fraction (not recorded which). These TCRs come from a male donor with ankylosing spondylitis or in good health (not recorded which).

About this clonotype itself: This may be a read error, as it is one base from a much larger clone. The chain uses TRBV5-1 and TRBJ2-7; D is tentatively TRBD1 or TRBD2 (5 bases each). Per germline, CDR1 SGHRS and CDR2 YFSETQ. V was trimmed by 5 bases and J by 2 bases, leaving 17 bases between them. This CDR3 spans 15 amino acids. The CDR3 DNA reads TGCGCCAGCAGAGCTTGGGCAGAGGGACCCTACGAGCAGTACTTC. Protein: CASRAWAEGPYEQYF. Using reference TRBV5-1 and TRBJ2-7 for the parts outside the CDR3, the full variable domain is KAGVTQTPRYLIKTRGQQVTLSCSPISGHRSVSWYQQTPGQGLQFLFEYFSETQRNKGNFPGRFSGRQFSNSRSEMNVSTLELGDSALYLCASRAWAEGPYEQYFGPGTRLTVT.

This rearrangement joins TRBV20-1 to TRBJ2-3; the D gene is possibly TRBD2 (5 bases). Germline V gene sequence: CDR1 DFQATT, CDR2 SNEGSKA (reference sequence). Trimming took off 2 bases at V and 0 bases at J, with 12 bases between the two ends. This CDR3 has 15 amino acids. The CDR3: CSARIEGGSTDTQYF. The CDR3 nucleotides are TGCAGTGCTAGAATTGAAGGCGGGAGCACAGATACGCAGTATTTT.

This clonotype was observed at least ten times. The chain carries TRBV20-1 and TRBJ2-1; a possible D gene is TRBD2 (7 bases). Deletions cut 6 bases from V and 5 bases from J, with 20 bases between. CDR1 and CDR2 from the germline V gene are DFQATT and SNEGSKA (reference sequence). The CDR3 spans 15 residues. The CDR3 DNA follows: TGCAGTGCGCCCCCGGGGGGCTCCGCGGACAATGAGCAGTTCTTC. Translating it yields CSAPPGGSADNEQFF.

This clonotype came up many times. The chain joins TRBV3-1 to TRBJ2-7; the D call may be TRBD1 or TRBD2 (5 bases each). Trimming took 3 bases from V and 2 from J, leaving 14 bases between them. The CDR3 is 15 residues long. Germline CDR1 LGHDT, CDR2 YNNKEL (reference sequence). CDR3 in amino acids: CASSHPGTVAYEQYF. The CDR3 nucleotides are TGTGCCAGCAGCCACCCCGGGACCGTTGCCTACGAGCAGTACTTC.

This clonotype was detected only a few times. This sequence joins TRBV6-1 and TRBJ1-2, with 7 bases fitting TRBD1. CDR3 length equals 15 residues. V gave up 2 bases and J gave up 4 bases; unmatched junction bases: 7. CDR1 MNHNS and CDR2 SASEGT come from the germline V gene. The CDR3 here is CASSEIARQGYGYTF. The CDR3 nucleotides read TGTGCCAGCAGTGAAATTGCCCGACAGGGCTATGGCTACACCTTC.

The chain couples TRBV18 to TRBJ1-5, with D maybe TRBD1 (5 bases). CDR3 size: 16 residues. Germline lookup yields CDR1 KGHSH and CDR2 LQKENI. The germline V and J ends were trimmed by 3 bases and 6 bases, with 18 bases remaining between them. The CDR3 loop reads CASSPLPGQGRQPQHF. The CDR3 DNA reads as TGTGCCAGCTCACCGCTACCAGGGCAGGGACGTCAGCCCCAGCATTTT.

This clonotype has a handful of counts. The chain joins TRBV7-9 to TRBJ2-5, with 10 positions matching TRBD1. The CDR3 sequence is 14 residues long. CDR1 SEHNR and CDR2 FQNEAQ come from the germline V gene (reference sequence). Germline trimming cut 3 bases from V and 5 bases from J; bases unmatched to any gene: 3. The CDR3 region is CASSLTGGLETQYF. DNA for the CDR3: TGTGCCAGCAGCTTGACAGGGGGCTTGGAGACCCAGTACTTC.

This clonotype was seen at least ten times. The gene calls are TRBV6-1 and TRBJ1-1; 7 nucleotides align to TRBD1. The V and J ends lost 4 bases and 3 bases, in that order; junction bases with no gene match: 8. The germline V gene encodes CDR1 MNHNS and CDR2 SASEGT. The CDR3 consists of 15 residues. CDR3 region: CASSAPQQGYTEAFF. CDR3 DNA: TGTGCCAGCAGTGCGCCCCAACAGGGGTACACTGAAGCTTTCTTT.

This clonotype was detected ten times or more. The chain is built from TRBV20-1 and TRBJ2-1, with TRBD1 matching over 8 bases. CDR1 is DFQATT, CDR2 SNEGSKA, per germline (reference sequence). The trim removed 0 bases at V and 1 base at J, leaving 8 bases unmatched. This CDR3 is built from 17 residues. The CDR3 DNA follows: TGCAGTGCTAGAGACGCCCAGGGGGCAAGGTCCTACAATGAGCAGTTCTTC. It yields the protein CSARDAQGARSYNEQFF.

This clonotype has more than one count but fewer than ten. The chain couples TRBV7-2 to TRBJ1-5; no definite D call. This CDR3 contains 14 residues. The germline CDR1 and CDR2 sequences are SGHTA and FQGNSA. Trimming cost V 1 base and J 3 bases, with 7 bases left between them. The CDR3 reads CASSLGRPNQPQHF. The CDR3, as DNA: TGTGCCAGCAGCTTAGGCAGGCCCAATCAGCCCCAGCATTTT.

This clonotype showed up many times. The chain employs TRBV5-1 and TRBJ2-3; 8 bases match TRBD1. V dropped 5 bases and J dropped 6; count of bases not matched to a gene: 11. The CDR3 totals 15 residues. CDR1 is SGHRS and CDR2 is YFSETQ in the germline V gene. The CDR3 DNA follows: TGCGCCAGCAGAAATCTACCGACAGGGGAGGATACGCAGTATTTT. Its protein product is CASRNLPTGEDTQYF.

As to this clonotype: This may arise from a read error, as a much more abundant clone is one base away. The gene calls are TRBV15 and TRBJ2-7; TRBD1 aligns across 10 bases. Germline values: CDR1 LNHNV, CDR2 YYDKDF (reference sequence). The CDR3 extends over 16 amino acids. The CDR3 nucleotides read TGTGCCACCGGCAGAGATCCCGGGACAGGGGATTACGAGCAGTACTTC. Its translation is CATGRDPGTGDYEQYF.

This clonotype was seen many times. The rearrangement uses TRBV7-6 and TRBJ2-1; 7 positions agree with TRBD2. CDR1 is SGHVS and CDR2 is FNYEAQ in the germline V gene. The trim removed 4 bases at V and 4 bases at J, leaving 7 bases unmatched. CDR3 length: 15 amino acids. The CDR3 reads CASSSFGGGYNEQFF. DNA of the CDR3: TGTGCCAGCAGCTCCTTTGGCGGGGGTTACAATGAGCAGTTCTTC.

This clonotype has at least ten counts. The V gene is TRBV7-2, the J gene TRBJ2-3, with 8 bases aligning to TRBD2. This CDR3 contains 15 residues. With 7 bases clipped from V and 2 bases from J, the junction kept 8 bases outside the gene matches. CDR1 SGHTA and CDR2 FQGNSA come from the germline V gene. The CDR3 region is CASTPGGGFTDTQYF. CDR3 nucleotides: TGTGCCAGCACGCCCGGGGGGGGTTTCACAGATACGCAGTATTTT.